Each of the 20 T cell receptor beta chains below was sequenced from the same sample in a study of cytomegalovirus exposure and HLA in healthy donors. 13 Jbeta primers and 60 Vbeta primers were used for the PCR. Assay: immunoSEQ multiplex PCR; the TCRdb copy retains only in-frame clones and omits some. Recorded for this sample: 75,000 to 95,000 clones. Input material: PBMCs. These receptors were collected from a woman aged 55 to 70 in good health and CMV-seronegative.

This chain joins TRBV19 and TRBJ1-6; TRBD1 agrees at 7 bases. Germline assignment: CDR1 LNHDA and CDR2 SQIVND (reference sequence). This CDR3 has 16 amino acids. J gave up 6 bases and V 0 bases, and 5 bases lay outside the gene matches. The CDR3 reads CASSIDRPGGNSPLHF. CDR3 coding DNA: TGTGCCAGTAGTATAGATCGCCCAGGGGGTAATTCACCCCTCCACTTT.

This chain uses TRBV29-1 with TRBJ2-5; 11 bases fit TRBD2. The CDR3 covers 15 residues. The junction had 16 bases not matched to a gene; V was cut back by 7 bases and J by 9 bases. Germline CDR1 is SQVTM and CDR2 is ANQGSEA. The CDR3, as DNA: TGCAGCGCGGATAGCGGGAGGGCCGCTTTCTCGCCCCAGTACTTC. This encodes CSADSGRAAFSPQYF.

The DNA of the CDR3 is TGTGCCAGCAGCCTAACTAGCGGTGTCTACGAGCAGTACTTC. This sequence encodes CASSLTSGVYEQYF. The V gene is TRBV11-2, the J gene TRBJ2-7, with 8 positions matching TRBD2. V trimming: 5 bases; J trimming: 3 bases; junction bases outside the gene matches: 6. CDR1 is SGHAT, CDR2 FQNNGV, per germline. The CDR3 has 14 residues.

The chain joins TRBV15 to TRBJ2-1; 8 bases match TRBD2. V gave up 6 bases and J gave up 9 bases; unmatched junction bases: 13. Per the germline V gene, CDR1 is LNHNV and CDR2 is YYDKDF (reference sequence). The CDR3 runs 15 residues. The CDR3 coding sequence is TGTGCCACCAGTGCGGTAGCGGGACCCGGGGGTGAGCAGTTCTTC. It specifies CATSAVAGPGGEQFF.

The CDR3 loop reads CASRPGSGGQPQHF. CDR3 nucleotides: TGTGCCAGCAGGCCGGGATCGGGGGGCCAGCCCCAGCATTTT. V and J are TRBV2 and TRBJ1-5; the D gene is possibly TRBD1 (6 bases). The CDR3 spans 14 residues. Germline CDR1 reads SNHLY; CDR2 reads FYNNEI. V lost 6 bases and J lost 7, with 16 bases in between.

This chain joins TRBV27 and TRBJ2-3; 12 nucleotides agree with TRBD2. Germline CDR1 and CDR2: MNHEY and SMNVEV (reference sequence). This CDR3 spans 20 amino acids. V dropped 4 bases and J dropped 3; count of bases not matched to a gene: 17. CDR3 amino acids: CASSSEGLAGLGLVTDTQYF. The CDR3 DNA sequence: TGTGCCAGCAGTTCCGAGGGACTAGCGGGTCTGGGGTTAGTGACAGATACGCAGTATTTT.

The rearrangement uses TRBV28 and TRBJ2-7; tentative D call: TRBD1 (6 bases). Germline V CDR1 and CDR2: MDHEN, SYDVKM. This CDR3 is 13 amino acids long. V dropped 10 bases and J dropped 4 bases, with 17 bases sitting between them. The DNA for the CDR3 is TGTGCCACTGAAGTTAGCAGGGGTTACGAGCAGTACTTC. Translation: CATEVSRGYEQYF.

The V and J genes are TRBV5-1 and TRBJ1-5; the match to TRBD1 covers 8 bases. The CDR3 loop spans 17 amino acids. J gave up 2 bases and V 0 bases, and 7 bases lay outside the gene matches. Germline CDR1 and CDR2: SGHRS and YFSETQ. The CDR3 loop reads CASSLGTGSFGNQPQHF. The CDR3 DNA sequence: TGCGCCAGCAGCTTGGGGACAGGGAGTTTCGGCAATCAGCCCCAGCATTTT.

V and J are TRBV10-3 and TRBJ1-2; 11 bases are shared with TRBD1. The CDR3 has 23 amino acids. Germline CDR1 reads ENHRY; CDR2 reads SYGVKD. V was pared by 5 bases and J by 6 bases, with 32 bases of the junction left unmatched. The CDR3 region has the DNA TGTGCCATCAGTTCTGGCCTTGGCCTTGGACAGGACCTGGACAGGGGGCAGTTACATGGCTACACCTTC. As protein: CAISSGLGLGQDLDRGQLHGYTF.

The chain employs TRBV7-2 and TRBJ2-5; TRBD2 might be the D (5 bases). Matching the DNA end better, TRBJ2-7 makes the J call doubtful. The CDR3 has 15 amino acids. The germline CDR1 and CDR2 sequences are SGHTA and FQGNSA. The CDR3, as DNA: TGTGCCAGCAGCTTAGGAGGGCCCCCTGCCTACGAGCAGTACTTC. It translates to CASSLGGPPAYEQYF.

CDR3 amino acids: CASSLGGQGADYGYTF. The DNA of the CDR3 is TGTGCCAGCAGCTTAGGGGGACAGGGGGCCGACTATGGCTACACCTTC. The chain has TRBV7-9 and TRBJ1-2; 12 bases are a match to TRBD1. CDR3 length equals 16 residues. The trim removed 1 base at V and 3 bases at J, leaving 3 bases unmatched. The germline gives CDR1 SEHNR, CDR2 FQNEAQ (reference sequence).

The chain couples TRBV7-9 to TRBJ2-3, with a possible D match to TRBD2 (6 bases). Trimming cost V 4 bases and J 1 base, with 18 bases left between them. The CDR3 spans 17 residues. In germline, CDR1 is SEHNR, CDR2 FQNEAQ (reference sequence). The CDR3, as DNA: TGTGCCAGCAGCTGGGGGGTCGGGGGAGGCCGCACAGATACGCAGTATTTT. This sequence encodes CASSWGVGGGRTDTQYF.

The chain carries TRBV6-5 and TRBJ2-5; 7 nucleotides line up with TRBD2. Germline V gives CDR1 MNHEY, CDR2 SVGAGI. V was clipped by 1 base and J by 2 bases; unmatched bases: 4. This CDR3 is built from 15 residues. DNA for the CDR3: TGTGCCAGCAGTTACTTCGGCGGGGGACAAGAGACCCAGTACTTC. Residues: CASSYFGGGQETQYF.

The chain has TRBV11-3 and TRBJ2-5; a possible D gene is TRBD1 (6 bases). V was pared by 5 bases and J by 1 base, with 14 bases between. The CDR3 has 15 amino acids. Germline V lookup: CDR1 SGHNT, CDR2 YENEEA. The CDR3 sequence is CASSASRGTQETQYF. In nucleotides, the CDR3 is TGTGCCAGCAGCGCTTCCAGGGGCACCCAAGAGACCCAGTACTTC.

This chain connects TRBV19 to TRBJ1-1; D is possibly TRBD1 (5 bases). V was cut by 6 bases and J by 5 bases, with 16 bases left in between. The CDR3 has 14 residues. CDR1 is LNHDA and CDR2 is SQIVND in the germline V gene (reference sequence). In nucleotides, the CDR3 is TGTGCCAGTAGCCGGACGGTACCAGGGACTGAAGCTTTCTTT. This sequence encodes CASSRTVPGTEAFF.

V and J are TRBV11-2 and TRBJ2-1; TRBD2 matches 9 bases. Trimming cost V 9 bases and J 9 bases; bases outside gene matches: 6. This CDR3 is built from 12 residues. Germline lookup yields CDR1 SGHAT and CDR2 FQNNGV. The CDR3 loop is CASQIAGAEQFF. For the CDR3, the DNA is TGTGCCAGTCAGATAGCGGGAGCTGAGCAGTTCTTC. The entire variable domain, with the rest obtained from reference TRBV11-2 and TRBJ2-1, is as follows: EAGVAQSPRYKIIEKRQSVAFWCNPISGHATLYWYQQILGQGPKLLIQFQNNGVVDDSQLPKDRFSAERLKGVDSTLKIQPAKLEDSAVYLCASQIAGAEQFFGPGTRLTVL.

The chain joins TRBV7-2 to TRBJ2-3, with D possibly matching TRBD1 (6 bases). CDR1 SGHTA and CDR2 FQGNSA come from the germline V gene. V was shortened by 6 bases and J by 0 bases, with 16 bases between the two germline ends. The CDR3 covers 16 residues. The CDR3, as DNA: TGTGCCAGCAGTCGAAATGGGGGCCTCAGCACAGATACGCAGTATTTT. Its translation: CASSRNGGLSTDTQYF.

The V call is TRBV11-1, the J call TRBJ1-2; D is uncertain. The V and J ends lost 6 bases and 6 bases respectively, with 14 bases between them. CDR1 and CDR2 (germline): SGHAT, FQDESV (reference sequence). The CDR3 sequence is 13 residues long. CDR3 sequence (DNA): TGTGCCAGCAGTCCTGCCCGCGCCCATGGCTACACCTTC. Translating it yields CASSPARAHGYTF.

J is TRBJ1-2 and V is TRBV19; perhaps TRBD1 as D (6 bases). Trimming pared 3 bases from V and 1 base from J, leaving 18 bases between. The germline CDR1 and CDR2 sequences are LNHDA and SQIVND (reference sequence). The CDR3 extends over 17 amino acids. CDR3 residues: CASSIGGQQTFNYGYTF. The CDR3 coding sequence is TGTGCCAGTAGTATTGGCGGACAGCAAACTTTTAACTATGGCTACACCTTC.

The gene calls are TRBV6-6 and TRBJ1-3, with no clear D. Germline-derived CDR1 and CDR2 are MNHNY and SVGAGI (reference sequence). Trimming removed 4 bases at V and 3 bases at J, with 7 bases between. The CDR3 is 13 residues long. CDR3 coding DNA: TGTGCCAGCAGTTTAGGAGTTGGAAACACCATATATTTT. This gives the protein CASSLGVGNTIYF.